The sequence of this T cell receptor beta chain was determined in a study of shared clonotypes between healthy human individuals. Of note for this clone: Within the sample, other DNA sequences also encode this same CDR3.

CDR3 length: 13 amino acids. The J segment lost 3 bases and the V segment lost 6 bases, leaving 2 bases of the junction unmatched. CDR1 and CDR2 from the germline V gene are SNHLY and FYNNEI. Generated by immunoSEQ multiplex PCR, the TCRdb table keeps only in-frame clones and is missing some. The table records over 700,000 clones, roughly 72% of them present only once. Sequenced material: memory CD4+ T cells sorted from blood. This sample's subset: CD45RA-negative fraction. The V gene is TRBV2, the J gene TRBJ2-7; 10 nucleotides match TRBD2. The receptor was isolated from a woman aged 25 to 45 in good health. CDR3 region: CASRASGSYEQYF. The CDR3 DNA reads TGTGCCAGCAGGGCTAGCGGGAGCTACGAGCAGTACTTC. Filled out from reference TRBV2 and TRBJ2-7, the complete variable domain reads EPEVTQTPSHQVTQMGQEVILRCVPISNHLYFYWYRQILGQKVEFLVSFYNNEISEKSEIFDDQFSVERPDGSNFTLKIRSTKLEDSAMYFCASRASGSYEQYFGPGTRLTVT.